This T cell receptor beta chain is from a study of blood T cell repertoires in COVID-19. About the research overall: Italy, Spain and the United States were the sources of the convalescent and acute COVID-19 samples. In each case, the material was cDNA or gDNA derived from T cells, B-cell-depleted T cells, or PBMCs.

Data came from immunoSEQ multiplex PCR; TCRdb stores just in-frame clones and leaves some out. In the table there are fewer than 200,000 clones, 89% of which are singletons. V lost 2 bases, J lost 4 bases, and 17 bases lay in between. The germline V gene encodes CDR1 GTSNPN and CDR2 SVGIG (reference sequence). CDR3 size: 16 residues. The V gene is TRBV30, the J gene TRBJ2-2; D gene uncertain. The TCR comes from a man aged 18 to 29 who had recovered from COVID-19. Sample: peripheral blood. CDR3 sequence reads: CAWSFTRRSSTGELFF. CDR3 sequence (DNA): TGTGCCTGGAGTTTTACGAGACGGAGTTCCACCGGGGAGCTGTTTTTT.